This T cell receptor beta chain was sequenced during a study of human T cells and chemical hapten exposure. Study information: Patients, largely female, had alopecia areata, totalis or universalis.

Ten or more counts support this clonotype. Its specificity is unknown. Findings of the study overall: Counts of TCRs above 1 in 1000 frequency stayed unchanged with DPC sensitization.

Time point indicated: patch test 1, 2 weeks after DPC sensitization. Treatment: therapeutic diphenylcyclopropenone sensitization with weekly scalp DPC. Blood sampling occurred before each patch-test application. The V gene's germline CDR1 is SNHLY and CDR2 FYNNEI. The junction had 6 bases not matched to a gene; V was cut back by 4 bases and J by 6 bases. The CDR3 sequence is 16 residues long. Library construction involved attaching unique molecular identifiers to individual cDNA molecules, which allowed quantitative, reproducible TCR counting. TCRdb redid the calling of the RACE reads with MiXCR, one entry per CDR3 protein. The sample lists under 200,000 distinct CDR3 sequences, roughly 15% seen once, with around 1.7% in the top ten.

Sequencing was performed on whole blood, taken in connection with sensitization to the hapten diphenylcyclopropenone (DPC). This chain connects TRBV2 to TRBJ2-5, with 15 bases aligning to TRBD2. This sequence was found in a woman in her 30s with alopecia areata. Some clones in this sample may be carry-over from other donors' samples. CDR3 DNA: TGTGCCAGCAGTGTTGGACTAGCGGGAGGGCCCAAGACCCAGTACTTC. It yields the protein CASSVGLAGGPKTQYF.